The text below deals with one T cell receptor beta chain. Its antigen is not known. This specimen belongs to a study of beta chain features in type 1 diabetes. The study's findings and limits: The question left open here concerned HLA type influencing TCRB rearrangement. When Type 1 diabetes patients were examined, their TCRB CDR3s proved moderately but significantly shorter in all four CD4+ subsets.

Between the trimmed V and J ends, which lost 6 bases and 3 bases, there was a span of 9 bases. Germline V gene data show CDR1 as SGHRS and CDR2 as YFSETQ. This CDR3 is 12 amino acids long. Expressed TCRB transcripts got sequenced, as all isolated RNA was reverse transcribed. Generated by immunoSEQ multiplex PCR, the TCRdb table keeps only in-frame clones and is missing some. The sample holds 500,000 to 850,000 clones, around 15% seen once. CD45RO/CCR7/CD25/CD127/CD95/CD27 staining was used to isolate CD4+ naive, central memory, regulatory and stem cell-like memory cells by sorting. Purity above 95% was achieved in all sorted populations.

The clonotype comes from a man aged 18 to 29 with type 1 diabetes. Sequenced sample: naive CD4+ T cells from blood. The chain uses TRBV5-1 and TRBJ1-2; no clear D. The CDR3 region is CASKDGDYGYTF. In DNA, the CDR3 is TGCGCCAGCAAAGACGGAGACTATGGCTACACCTTC. The whole variable domain, remainder taken from reference TRBV5-1 and TRBJ1-2, is KAGVTQTPRYLIKTRGQQVTLSCSPISGHRSVSWYQQTPGQGLQFLFEYFSETQRNKGNFPGRFSGRQFSNSRSEMNVSTLELGDSALYLCASKDGDYGYTFGSGTRLTVV.